The 15 T cell receptor beta chains given below trace back to one sample, sequenced in a study of T cells in Graves' hyperthyroidism and ophthalmopathy (dated by TCRdb to the late 2010s). The method behind the library was multiplex PCR. Reads for this sample came from an Illumina HiSeq 2000. TCR beta CDR3 regions were amplified from RNA transcripts. A first-round RT-PCR of the TCR CDR3 used the HTBI primer set with the Qiagen OneStep RT-PCR kit. Using fastp trimming at Q25 and MiXCR clonotype assembly, TCRdb reanalyzed the public sequencing data and kept in-frame beta chains. Here each entry gathers all rows of one CDR3 protein and keeps the most common genes and DNA. This sample holds some 370,000 distinct CDR3 sequences; about an eighth were observed only once. Together, the top ten hold 28% of the sample. Sequenced: blood. The receptors derive from a man aged 45-65 years with Graves' ophthalmopathy.

This clonotype has just a few counts. V gene TRBV27 combines with J gene TRBJ2-5; TRBD2 matches 11 bases. The CDR3 spans 15 residues. Germline loops: CDR1 MNHEY, CDR2 SMNVEV (reference sequence). J was trimmed by 1 base and V by 7 bases; bases with no gene match: 5. The CDR3 nucleotides are TGTGCCAGCATGGGGCTAGCGGGGGGCCAAGAGACCCAGTACTTC. Protein sequence: CASMGLAGGQETQYF.

This clonotype has a handful of counts. The rearrangement links TRBV19 to TRBJ2-7; 9 bases are a match to TRBD1. The CDR3 contains 14 residues. Germline CDR1 reads LNHDA; CDR2 reads SQIVND (reference sequence). V shed 5 bases, J shed 6 bases, and the junction held 8 bases outside the gene matches. The CDR3 nucleotides are TGTGCCAGTAGTGCCAGGACAGGGGAGGCCGAGCAGTACTTC. Protein sequence: CASSARTGEAEQYF.

This clonotype appeared many times. DNA of the CDR3: TGTGCCAGCAGTTACATTAGCGGGAGCACAGATACGCAGTATTTT. Translation: CASSYISGSTDTQYF. This chain uses TRBV6-5 with TRBJ2-3, with 7 nucleotides matching TRBD2. V lost 2 bases to trimming and J lost 0 bases; unmatched junction nucleotides: 2. Germline values: CDR1 MNHEY, CDR2 SVGAGI. The CDR3 covers 15 residues.

This sequence joins TRBV20-1 and TRBJ2-1; 8 bases line up with TRBD2. The CDR3 runs 15 residues. Losses at the gene ends were 1 base for V and 7 bases for J; bases not matched to a gene: 9. CDR1 and CDR2 from the germline V gene are DFQATT and SNEGSKA (reference sequence). The chain's CDR3 is CSARGGREGLNEQFF. In DNA form, the CDR3 reads TGCAGTGCTAGAGGGGGACGGGAGGGCCTTAATGAGCAGTTCTTC.

CDR3 sequence (DNA): TGTGCCAGCAGCCTTAGGGGGGTAGATACGCAGTATTTT. This sequence encodes CASSLRGVDTQYF. The chain couples TRBV7-9 to TRBJ2-3; perhaps D is TRBD1 or TRBD2 (6 bases each). Germline V gives CDR1 SEHNR, CDR2 FQNEAQ (reference sequence). Trimming stripped 5 bases from V and 5 bases from J, with 11 bases between. CDR3 length: 13 amino acids.

This clonotype showed up many times. The rearrangement joins TRBV7-9 to TRBJ2-7, with D unclear. The CDR3 extends over 12 amino acids. In germline, CDR1 is SEHNR, CDR2 FQNEAQ (reference sequence). V was trimmed by 5 bases and J by 3 bases, leaving 8 bases between them. The CDR3 bases are TGTGCCAGCAGCGACGGCTACTACGAGCAGTACTTC. Its translation is CASSDGYYEQYF.

This clonotype occurred many times. CDR3 amino acids: CSARGLTYQSDTQYF. CDR3 nucleotide sequence: TGCAGTGCTAGGGGACTTACCTATCAATCAGATACGCAGTATTTT. The chain links TRBV20-1 to TRBJ2-3; possible D gene TRBD2, 6 bases. Trimming removed 3 bases from V and 4 bases from J, with 17 bases in between. CDR1 is DFQATT and CDR2 is SNEGSKA in the germline V gene (reference sequence). This CDR3 comprises 15 residues.

This clonotype appeared many times. The rearrangement links TRBV11-2 to TRBJ2-1; tentatively, D is TRBD2 (5 bases). The CDR3 spans 13 residues. V was pared by 1 base and J by 6 bases, with 7 bases between. Germline V gene sequence: CDR1 SGHAT, CDR2 FQNNGV. The CDR3 spells CASSLAGVNEQFF. CDR3 nucleotides: TGTGCCAGCAGCTTAGCCGGGGTCAATGAGCAGTTCTTC.

This clonotype has a count of ten or more. The chain is built from TRBV30 and TRBJ2-5, with D possibly TRBD1 on 7 matching bases. V lost 4 bases, J lost 1 base, and 16 bases lay in between. The CDR3 loop spans 15 amino acids. The V gene's germline CDR1 is GTSNPN and CDR2 SVGIG (reference sequence). CDR3 residues: CAWKRRDSFQETQYF. CDR3 bases: TGTGCCTGGAAACGGCGGGACAGCTTCCAAGAGACCCAGTACTTC.

This clonotype was seen a handful of times. This rearrangement joins TRBV29-1 to TRBJ1-4; TRBD1 agrees at 9 bases. The germline gives CDR1 SQVTM, CDR2 ANQGSEA. CDR3 length: 16 amino acids. Losses at the gene ends were 3 bases for V and 0 bases for J; bases not matched to a gene: 5. The CDR3 loop is CSVDEGQGPTNEKLFF. CDR3 bases: TGCAGCGTTGATGAGGGACAGGGCCCAACTAATGAAAAACTGTTTTTT.

The gene calls are TRBV4-1 and TRBJ1-4; TRBD1 aligns across 9 bases. The germline V gene has CDR1 MGHRA and CDR2 YSYEKL. The CDR3 runs to 16 residues. V lost 2 bases and J lost 6; bases outside the gene matches: 7. Here the CDR3 DNA reads TGCGCCAGCAGCCAACGCACAGGGGGCCGTCATGAAAAACTGTTTTTT. The encoded protein is CASSQRTGGRHEKLFF.

The chain uses TRBV27 and TRBJ1-5, with TRBD1 as a possible D gene (6 bases). The CDR3 contains 14 residues. CDR1 is MNHEY, CDR2 SMNVEV, per germline (reference sequence). Trimming pared 7 bases from V and 3 bases from J, leaving 13 bases between. CDR3: CASTPTGFNQPQHF. CDR3 nucleotides: TGTGCCAGCACCCCTACAGGGTTCAATCAGCCCCAGCATTTT.

Many counts were recorded for this clonotype. The chain joins TRBV27 to TRBJ1-1, with 7 bases fitting TRBD1. Germline values: CDR1 MNHEY, CDR2 SMNVEV (reference sequence). This CDR3 contains 14 residues. The V gene end was trimmed by 8 bases and the J gene end by 4 bases; junction bases not matched to a gene: 10. CDR3 protein: CASGDRVDGTEAFF. The CDR3 bases are TGTGCCAGCGGAGACAGGGTCGACGGCACTGAAGCTTTCTTT.

This chain connects TRBV6-1 to TRBJ2-5; a weak D match, TRBD1 (6 bases). This CDR3 is built from 15 residues. V lost 6 bases and J lost 1, with 15 bases in between. From germline, CDR1 is MNHNS and CDR2 SASEGT. CDR3 in amino acids: CASSYPLTGQETQYF. CDR3 in DNA: TGTGCCAGCAGCTACCCTCTGACAGGCCAAGAGACCCAGTACTTC.

V is TRBV25-1 and J is TRBJ1-1, with D perhaps matching TRBD1 (6 bases). Germline CDR1 MGHDK, CDR2 SYGVNS. V lost 4 bases, J lost 4 bases, and 10 bases lay in between. This CDR3 region has 13 residues. The CDR3 loop is CASSGIGGTEAFF. CDR3 DNA: TGTGCCAGCAGTGGAATAGGGGGCACTGAAGCTTTCTTT. Together with reference TRBV25-1 and TRBJ1-1, the CDR3 gives the full variable domain: EADIYQTPRYLVIGTGKKITLECSQTMGHDKMYWYQQDPGMELHLIHYSYGVNSTEKGDLSSESTVSRIRTEHFPLTLESARPSHTSQYLCASSGIGGTEAFFGQGTRLTVV.